The T cell receptor beta chain under discussion was sequenced for a study of T cells after yellow fever vaccination (dated 2019 in TCRdb). Background on the whole study: The SMART-Seq v4 Ultra Low Input RNA kit was used to prepare libraries from fractions with low cell numbers. Blood was drawn at multiple timepoints before and after primary and secondary immunization, with bulk PBMC replicates and cell subsets isolated. The cohort comprised two healthy male donors, one aged 18 to 29 and one aged 30 to 40 years. Bulk TCR alpha and beta repertoires were sequenced longitudinally to track T-cell clones before and after primary and booster YFV17D yellow fever vaccination.

A distance of 11 bases separates the germline ends of V and J, which lose 8 bases and 0 bases respectively. Including the terminal cysteine and phenylalanine, the CDR3 comprises 14 residues. Just CDR3 DNA is preserved here, 42 bases in frame from base 1. The germline V gene (reference sequence) specifies MNHEY as CDR1 and SMNVEV as CDR2. As regards this clonotype: Its recognized antigen is unknown. Base qualities are missing; no much larger clone stands one base away.

Broader findings and caveats from the paper: Computational filtering was needed because FACS-sorted repertoires could contain abundant contaminating clonotypes from the bulk population. Because the study included only a couple of donors, the extent to which the findings can be generalized is limited. A small fraction of clonotypes showed up in both the CD4 and CD8 compartments, probably as a result of convergent recombination. Compared with the primary T-cell response, the secondary T-cell response was faster but weaker, reaching its peak on day 5 rather than on day 15. Most clones expanded after primary vaccination (around 96% of CD4 and roughly 91% of CD8) were re-detected after the booster, suggesting that broad memory maintenance occurred.

Synthesis of TCR cDNA relied on 5'RACE template switching, a step that introduced a universal primer site along with unique molecular identifiers. cDNA synthesis was primed from both the TCR alpha and TCR beta constant segments. Libraries were amplified in two PCR steps, with sample barcodes and sequencing adapters added in the second step. Sequencing of libraries was performed on Illumina HiSeq 2500 (2x100 bp) or NovaSeq (2x150 bp). In the source study's methods: MIGEC was used to demultiplex reads and collapse the reads into UMI consensus sequences, and MiXCR was used for V(D)J alignment. Using edgeR on replicate PBMC samples, clonotypes were called vaccine-responding if FDR was below 0.01 and the log2 fold change was above 5 up to day 15. Each bulk clonotype was labeled CD4 or CD8 based on which sequenced repertoire, CD4 or CD8, contained the clonotype at higher abundance. Through fastp at Q25 and MiXCR, TCRdb rebuilt clones from the public reads, retaining in-frame beta chains. Entries are consolidated by CDR3 protein sequence, retaining the most common genes and DNA. These V and J calls are TCRdb output, not the study's own analysis. The table for this sample lists 450,000 to 600,000 distinct CDR3 sequences; about a sixth of them were counted only once. 17% of the sample rests with the top ten.

The treatment or condition label, read with the paper, signifies: live attenuated yellow fever vaccine strain. At each blood-draw timepoint, two biological replicates of bulk PBMCs were obtained. A standard Ficoll-Paque protocol was used to isolate PBMCs from peripheral blood. TriZol was used to extract RNA from bulk PBMCs, from CD4 and CD8 fractions, and from dextramer-positive and dextramer-negative fractions. The receptor was isolated from a man aged 18 to 30 who received the YFV17D yellow fever vaccine. The chain is encoded by TRBV27 joined to TRBJ1-5; 6 matching bases give a weak D call of TRBD1. The material was PBMCs, obtained less than 6 days after the first yellow fever vaccination. The sequenced DNA: TGTGCCAGCTCAGGGGTGGGTAGCAATCAGCCCCAGCATTTT. This gives the protein CASSGVGSNQPQHF.